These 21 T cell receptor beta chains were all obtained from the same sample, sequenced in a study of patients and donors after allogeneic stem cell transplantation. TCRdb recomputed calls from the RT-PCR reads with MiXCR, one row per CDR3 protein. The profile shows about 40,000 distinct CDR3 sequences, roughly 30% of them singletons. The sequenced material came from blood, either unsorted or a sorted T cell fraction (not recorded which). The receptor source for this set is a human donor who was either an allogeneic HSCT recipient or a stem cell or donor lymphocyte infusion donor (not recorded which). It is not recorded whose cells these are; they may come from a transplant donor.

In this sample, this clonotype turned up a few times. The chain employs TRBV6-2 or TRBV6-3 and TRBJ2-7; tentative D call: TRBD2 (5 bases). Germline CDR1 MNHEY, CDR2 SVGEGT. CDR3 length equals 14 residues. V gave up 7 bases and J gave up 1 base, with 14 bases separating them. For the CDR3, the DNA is TGTGCCAGCAACTTATACCGGGGATCCTACGAGCAGTACTTC. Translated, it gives CASNLYRGSYEQYF.

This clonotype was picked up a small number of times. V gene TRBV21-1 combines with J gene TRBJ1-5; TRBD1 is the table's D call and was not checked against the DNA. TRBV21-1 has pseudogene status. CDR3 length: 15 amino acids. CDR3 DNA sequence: TGTGCCAGCAGCAACCGGACACCTAGCAATCAGCCCCAGCATTTT. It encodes CASSNRTPSNQPQHF.

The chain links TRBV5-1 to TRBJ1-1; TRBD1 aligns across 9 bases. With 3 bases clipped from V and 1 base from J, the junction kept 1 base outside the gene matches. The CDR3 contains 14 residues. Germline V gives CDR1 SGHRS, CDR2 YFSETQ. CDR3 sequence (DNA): TGCGCCAGCAGCTGGGACAGGGCGAACACTGAAGCTTTCTTT. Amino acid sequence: CASSWDRANTEAFF.

The CDR3 loop reads CASSPGTSNTDTQYF. The CDR3 nucleotides are TGTGCCAGCAGTCCCGGGACTAGCAACACAGATACGCAGTATTTT. The chain links TRBV6-5 to TRBJ2-3, with 9 positions matching TRBD2. Trimming took 5 bases from V and 2 from J; bases not matched to a gene: 5. The CDR3 consists of 15 residues. The germline V gene has CDR1 MNHEY and CDR2 SVGAGI.

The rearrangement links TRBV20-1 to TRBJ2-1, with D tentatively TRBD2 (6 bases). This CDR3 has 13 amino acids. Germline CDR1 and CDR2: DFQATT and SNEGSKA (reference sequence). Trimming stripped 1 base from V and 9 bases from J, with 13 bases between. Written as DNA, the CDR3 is TGCAGTGCTAGAGTTCCACTAGCAGGTGAGCAGTTCTTC. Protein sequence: CSARVPLAGEQFF.

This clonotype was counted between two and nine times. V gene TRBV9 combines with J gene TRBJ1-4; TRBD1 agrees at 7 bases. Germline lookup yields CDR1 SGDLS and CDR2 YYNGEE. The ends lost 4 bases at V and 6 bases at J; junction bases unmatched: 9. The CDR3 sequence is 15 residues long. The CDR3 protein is CASSHAGGRYEKLFF. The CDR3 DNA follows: TGTGCCAGCAGCCACGCAGGGGGGCGGTATGAAAAACTGTTTTTT.

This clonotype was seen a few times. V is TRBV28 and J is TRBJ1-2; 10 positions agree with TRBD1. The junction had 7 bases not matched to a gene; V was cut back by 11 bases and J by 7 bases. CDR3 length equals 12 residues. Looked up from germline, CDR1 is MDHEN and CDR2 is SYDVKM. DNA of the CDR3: TGTGCCGGACAGGGGGGGGTTTCTGGCTACACCTTC. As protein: CAGQGGVSGYTF.

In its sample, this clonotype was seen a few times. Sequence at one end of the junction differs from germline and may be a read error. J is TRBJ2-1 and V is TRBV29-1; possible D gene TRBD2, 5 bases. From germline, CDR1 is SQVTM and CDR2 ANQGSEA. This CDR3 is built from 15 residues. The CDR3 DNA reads TGCAGCGTTGAAGGCGGGTCGAGCTCCTTCAATGAGCAGTTCTTC. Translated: CSVEGGSSSFNEQFF.

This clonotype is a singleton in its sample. CDR3: CSVVTTLKAFF. CDR3 in DNA: TGCAGCGTTGTCACAACCCTGAAAGCTTTCTTT. The chain combines TRBV29-1 with TRBJ1-1; D gene uncertain. Germline values: CDR1 SQVTM, CDR2 ANQGSEA. This CDR3 is built from 11 residues. The V end was cut by 4 bases, the J end by 9 bases, with 12 bases between.

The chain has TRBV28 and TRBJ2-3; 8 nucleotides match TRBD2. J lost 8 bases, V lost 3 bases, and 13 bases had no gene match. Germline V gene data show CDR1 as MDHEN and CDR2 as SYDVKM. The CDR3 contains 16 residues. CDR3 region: CASSLGLGNQVGTQYF. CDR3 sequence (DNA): TGTGCCAGCAGTTTGGGACTAGGGAACCAAGTAGGTACGCAGTATTTT.

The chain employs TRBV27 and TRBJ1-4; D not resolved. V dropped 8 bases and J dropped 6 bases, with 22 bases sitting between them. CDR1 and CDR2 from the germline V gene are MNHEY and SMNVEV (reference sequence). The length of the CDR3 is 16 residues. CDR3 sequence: CASQPYHSAVDEKLFF. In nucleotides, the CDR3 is TGTGCCAGCCAACCATACCATAGTGCGGTTGATGAAAAACTGTTTTTT.

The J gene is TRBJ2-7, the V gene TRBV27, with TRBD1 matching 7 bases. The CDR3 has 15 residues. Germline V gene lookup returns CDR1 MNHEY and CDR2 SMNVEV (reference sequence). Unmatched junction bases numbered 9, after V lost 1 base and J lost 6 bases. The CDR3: CASSLYGTVYSEQYF. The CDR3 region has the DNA TGTGCCAGCAGTTTATATGGGACAGTATACTCCGAGCAGTACTTC.

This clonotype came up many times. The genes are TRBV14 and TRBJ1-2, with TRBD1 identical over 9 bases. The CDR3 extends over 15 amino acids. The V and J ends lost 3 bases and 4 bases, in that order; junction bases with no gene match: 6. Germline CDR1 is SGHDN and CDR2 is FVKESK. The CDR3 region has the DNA TGTGCCAGCAGCCATGGACAACAGGGGGCCTATGGCTACACCTTC. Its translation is CASSHGQQGAYGYTF.

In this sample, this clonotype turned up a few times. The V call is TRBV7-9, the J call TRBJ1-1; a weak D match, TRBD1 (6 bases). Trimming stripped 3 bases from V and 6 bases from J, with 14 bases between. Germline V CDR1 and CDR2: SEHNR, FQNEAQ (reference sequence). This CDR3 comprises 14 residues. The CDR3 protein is CASSLGAGFAEAFF. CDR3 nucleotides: TGTGCCAGCAGCTTGGGGGCAGGTTTCGCTGAAGCTTTCTTT.

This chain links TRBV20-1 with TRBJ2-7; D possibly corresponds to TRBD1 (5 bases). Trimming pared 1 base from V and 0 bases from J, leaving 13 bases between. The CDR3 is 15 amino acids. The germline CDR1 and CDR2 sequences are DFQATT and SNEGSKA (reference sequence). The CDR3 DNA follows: TGCAGTGCTAGAGCCCCCAGGGTTAGCTCCTACGAGCAGTACTTC. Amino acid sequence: CSARAPRVSSYEQYF.

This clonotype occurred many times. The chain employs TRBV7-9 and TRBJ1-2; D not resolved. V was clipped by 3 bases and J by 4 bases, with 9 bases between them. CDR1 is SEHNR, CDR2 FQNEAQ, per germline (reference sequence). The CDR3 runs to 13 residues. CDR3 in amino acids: CASSLREGYGYTF. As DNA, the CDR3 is TGTGCCAGCAGCTTGAGGGAAGGCTATGGCTACACCTTC. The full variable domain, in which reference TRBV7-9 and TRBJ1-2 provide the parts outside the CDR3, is DTGVSQNPRHKITKRGQNVTFRCDPISEHNRLYWYRQTLGQGPEFLTYFQNEAQLEKSRLLSDRFSAERPKGSFSTLEIQRTEQGDSAMYLCASSLREGYGYTFGSGTRLTVV.

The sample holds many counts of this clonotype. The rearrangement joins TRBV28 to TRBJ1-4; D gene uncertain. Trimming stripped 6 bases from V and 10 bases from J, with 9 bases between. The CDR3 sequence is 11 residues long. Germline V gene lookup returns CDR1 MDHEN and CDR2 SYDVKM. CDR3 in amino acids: CASSQQRKLFF. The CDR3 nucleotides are TGTGCCAGCAGCCAACAGAGAAAACTGTTTTTT.

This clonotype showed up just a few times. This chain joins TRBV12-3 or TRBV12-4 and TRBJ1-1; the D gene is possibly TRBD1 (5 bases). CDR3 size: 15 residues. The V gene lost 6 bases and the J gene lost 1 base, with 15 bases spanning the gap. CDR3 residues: CASRSTRGPNTEAFF. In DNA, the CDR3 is TGTGCCAGCAGGTCCACTAGGGGCCCGAACACTGAAGCTTTCTTT.

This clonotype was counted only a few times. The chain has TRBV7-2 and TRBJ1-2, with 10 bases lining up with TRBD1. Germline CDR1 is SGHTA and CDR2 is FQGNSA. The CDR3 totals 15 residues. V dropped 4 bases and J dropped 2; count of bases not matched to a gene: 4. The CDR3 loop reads CASSSTGGKNYGYTF. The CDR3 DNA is TGTGCCAGCAGCTCGACAGGGGGCAAAAACTATGGCTACACCTTC.

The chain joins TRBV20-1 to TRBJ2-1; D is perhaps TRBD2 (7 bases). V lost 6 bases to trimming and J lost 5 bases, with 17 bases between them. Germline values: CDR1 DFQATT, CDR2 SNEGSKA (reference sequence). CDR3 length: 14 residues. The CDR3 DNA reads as TGCAGTGCCCCGGTAGGGGGGGTTAACAATGAGCAGTTCTTC. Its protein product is CSAPVGGVNNEQFF.

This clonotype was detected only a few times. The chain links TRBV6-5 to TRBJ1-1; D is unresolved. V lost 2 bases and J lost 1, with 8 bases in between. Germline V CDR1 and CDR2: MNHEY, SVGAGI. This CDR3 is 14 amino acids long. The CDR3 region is CASSYGYANTEAFF. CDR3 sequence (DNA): TGTGCCAGCAGTTACGGTTATGCGAACACTGAAGCTTTCTTT.